The present entry profiles one TCR beta chain with its context. Its cognate antigen is unknown. Using immunoSEQ multiplex PCR, the repertoire was profiled, and TCRdb retains in-frame clones only, with some absent. The sample contains 120,000 to 150,000 clones, approximately 90% of which appear only once. These data are taken from a study of cytotoxic CD8 clonotypes in ibrutinib-treated CLL. The CDR3 extends over 16 amino acids. Deletions cut 0 bases from V and 8 bases from J, with 19 bases between. Germline V lookup: CDR1 ENHRY, CDR2 SYGVKD. Regarding the study as a whole: Different sampling times were used for sustained-remission and progressing patients.

The sample here was PBMCs, taken after 12 months of ibrutinib treatment. This clonotype was sampled from a human donor with chronic lymphocytic leukemia. This chain links TRBV10-3 with TRBJ1-2; D perhaps matches TRBD1 (5 bases). The DNA of the CDR3 is TGTGCCATCAGTGAGTCGTCAGGGATGGGGCTTGAGGGCTACACCTTC. Translated: CAISESSGMGLEGYTF.